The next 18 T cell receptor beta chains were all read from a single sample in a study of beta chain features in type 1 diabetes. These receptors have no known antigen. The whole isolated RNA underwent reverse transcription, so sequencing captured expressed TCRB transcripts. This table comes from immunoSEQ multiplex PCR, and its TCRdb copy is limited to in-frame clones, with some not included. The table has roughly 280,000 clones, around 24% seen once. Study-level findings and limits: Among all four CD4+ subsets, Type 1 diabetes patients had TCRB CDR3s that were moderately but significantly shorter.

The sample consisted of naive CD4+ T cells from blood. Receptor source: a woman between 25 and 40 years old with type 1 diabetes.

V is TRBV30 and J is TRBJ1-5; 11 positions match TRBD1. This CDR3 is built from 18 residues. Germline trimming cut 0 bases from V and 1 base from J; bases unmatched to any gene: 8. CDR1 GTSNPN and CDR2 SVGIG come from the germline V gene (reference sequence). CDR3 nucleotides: TGTGCCTGGAGTGTACCCGGGACAGGGGGTGCAAGCAATCAGCCCCAGCATTTT. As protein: CAWSVPGTGGASNQPQHF.

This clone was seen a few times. The CDR3 sequence: CASSQGEAGWNEQFF. The DNA for the CDR3 is TGTGCCAGCAGTCAGGGAGAGGCGGGGTGGAATGAGCAGTTCTTC. V usage is TRBV2 and J usage is TRBJ2-1; tentative D call: TRBD2 (6 bases). This CDR3 is 15 amino acids long. The germline V gene has CDR1 SNHLY and CDR2 FYNNEI. V was pared by 5 bases and J by 7 bases, with 18 bases between.

CDR3 nucleotide sequence: TGTGCCTGGAGGGCGGGTTCGTGGGATACGCAGTATTTT. This translates into CAWRAGSWDTQYF. The rearrangement links TRBV30 to TRBJ2-3, with D possibly matching TRBD2 (5 bases). The CDR3 loop spans 13 amino acids. CDR1 and CDR2 from the germline V gene are GTSNPN and SVGIG (reference sequence). The V end was cut by 3 bases, the J end by 6 bases, with 13 bases between.

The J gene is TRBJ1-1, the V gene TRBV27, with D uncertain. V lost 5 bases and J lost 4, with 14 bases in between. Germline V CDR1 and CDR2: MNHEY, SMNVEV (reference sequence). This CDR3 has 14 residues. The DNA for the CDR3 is TGTGCCAGCAGTCCTCTGGGGAGGACCACTGAAGCTTTCTTT. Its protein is CASSPLGRTTEAFF.

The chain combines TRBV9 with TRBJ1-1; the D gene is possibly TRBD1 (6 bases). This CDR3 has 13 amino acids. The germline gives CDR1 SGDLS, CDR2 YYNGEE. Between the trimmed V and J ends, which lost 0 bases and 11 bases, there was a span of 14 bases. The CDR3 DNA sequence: TGTGCCAGCAGCGTAGTGGCAGGGGAACGGGCTTTCTTT. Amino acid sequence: CASSVVAGERAFF.

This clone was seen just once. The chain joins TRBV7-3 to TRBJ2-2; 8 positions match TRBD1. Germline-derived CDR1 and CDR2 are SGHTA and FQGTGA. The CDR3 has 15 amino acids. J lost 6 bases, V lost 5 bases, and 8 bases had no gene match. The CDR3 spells CASSPGGAGSGELFF. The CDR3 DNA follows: TGTGCCAGCAGCCCAGGGGGCGCGGGCTCCGGGGAGCTGTTTTTT.

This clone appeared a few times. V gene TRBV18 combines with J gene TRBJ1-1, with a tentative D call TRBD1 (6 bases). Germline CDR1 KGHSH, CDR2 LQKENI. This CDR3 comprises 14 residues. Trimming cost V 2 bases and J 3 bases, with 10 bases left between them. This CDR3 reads CASSPTGTDTEAFF. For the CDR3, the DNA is TGTGCCAGCTCACCAACAGGGACGGACACTGAAGCTTTCTTT.

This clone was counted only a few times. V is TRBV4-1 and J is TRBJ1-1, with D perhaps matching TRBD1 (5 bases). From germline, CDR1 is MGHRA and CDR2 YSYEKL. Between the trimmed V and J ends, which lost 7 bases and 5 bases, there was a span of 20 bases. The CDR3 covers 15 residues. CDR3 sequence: CASTRTGTIRTEAFF. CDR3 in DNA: TGCGCCAGCACTCGGACCGGGACTATCCGGACTGAAGCTTTCTTT.

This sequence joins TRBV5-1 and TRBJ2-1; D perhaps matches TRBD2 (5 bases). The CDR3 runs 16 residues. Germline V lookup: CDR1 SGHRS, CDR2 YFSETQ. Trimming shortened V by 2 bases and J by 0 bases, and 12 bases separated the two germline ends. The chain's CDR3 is CASSFRPGSSYNEQFF. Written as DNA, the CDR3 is TGCGCCAGCAGCTTTAGGCCTGGGAGCTCCTACAATGAGCAGTTCTTC.

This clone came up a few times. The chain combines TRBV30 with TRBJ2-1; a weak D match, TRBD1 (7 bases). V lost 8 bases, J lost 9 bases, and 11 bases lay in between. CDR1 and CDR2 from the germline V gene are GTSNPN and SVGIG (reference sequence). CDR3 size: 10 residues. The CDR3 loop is CAQGGAEQFF. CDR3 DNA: TGTGCCCAGGGGGGCGCTGAGCAGTTCTTC.

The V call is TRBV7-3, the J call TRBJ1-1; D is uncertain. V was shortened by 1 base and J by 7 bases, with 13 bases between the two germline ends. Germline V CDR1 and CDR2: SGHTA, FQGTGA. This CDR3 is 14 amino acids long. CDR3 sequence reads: CASSLNRGVGEAFF. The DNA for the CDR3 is TGTGCCAGCAGCTTAAACCGGGGAGTGGGTGAAGCTTTCTTT.

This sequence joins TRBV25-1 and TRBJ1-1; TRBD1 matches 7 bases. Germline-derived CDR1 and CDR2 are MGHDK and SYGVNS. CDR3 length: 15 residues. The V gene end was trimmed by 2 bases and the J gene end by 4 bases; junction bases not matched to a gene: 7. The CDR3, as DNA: TGTGCCAGCAGTGAACCTAAGAGGGGGCTCACTGAAGCTTTCTTT. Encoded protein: CASSEPKRGLTEAFF.

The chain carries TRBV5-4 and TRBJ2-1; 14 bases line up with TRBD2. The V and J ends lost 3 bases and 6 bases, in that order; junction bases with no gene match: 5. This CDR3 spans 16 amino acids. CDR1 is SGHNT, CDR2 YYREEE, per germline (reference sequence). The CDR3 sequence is CASSSGTSGRSNEQFF. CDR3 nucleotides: TGTGCCAGCAGCTCTGGGACTAGCGGGAGAAGCAATGAGCAGTTCTTC.

Here the CDR3 DNA reads TGTGCCAGCAGCTTAAGAGGAGCGGCAACTAGCGGGAGTTACTACGAGCAGTACTTC. Translated, it gives CASSLRGAATSGSYYEQYF. This chain connects TRBV7-3 to TRBJ2-7; 11 bases are shared with TRBD2. Germline CDR1 is SGHTA and CDR2 is FQGTGA. CDR3 length: 19 residues. After removal of 1 base from V and 3 bases from J, the junction contained 14 bases not matched to a gene. Combining the CDR3 with reference TRBV7-3 and TRBJ2-7 gives the whole variable domain GAGVSQTPSNKVTEKGKYVELRCDPISGHTALYWYRQSLGQGPEFLIYFQGTGAADDSGLPNDRFFAVRPEGSVSTLKIQRTERGDSAVYLCASSLRGAATSGSYYEQYFGPGTRLTVT.

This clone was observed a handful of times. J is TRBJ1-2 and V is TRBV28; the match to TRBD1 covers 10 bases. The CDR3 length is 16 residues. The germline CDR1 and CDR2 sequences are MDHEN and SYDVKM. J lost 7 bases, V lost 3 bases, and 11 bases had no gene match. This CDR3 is CASSFMGPDRGLGYTF. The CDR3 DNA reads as TGTGCCAGCAGTTTTATGGGCCCCGACAGGGGGCTTGGCTACACCTTC.

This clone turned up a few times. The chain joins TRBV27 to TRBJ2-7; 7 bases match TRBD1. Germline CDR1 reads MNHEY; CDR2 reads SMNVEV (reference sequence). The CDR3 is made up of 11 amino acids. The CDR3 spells CSRGGPYEQYF. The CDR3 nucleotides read TGTTCGAGAGGGGGCCCCTACGAGCAGTACTTC.

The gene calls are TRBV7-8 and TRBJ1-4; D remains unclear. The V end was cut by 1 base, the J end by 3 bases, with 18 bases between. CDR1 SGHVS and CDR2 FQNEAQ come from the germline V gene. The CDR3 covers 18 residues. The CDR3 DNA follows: TGTGCCAGCAGCTTAGGCGGCCCTTTCGGCGTCTCTAATGAAAAACTGTTTTTT. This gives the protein CASSLGGPFGVSNEKLFF.

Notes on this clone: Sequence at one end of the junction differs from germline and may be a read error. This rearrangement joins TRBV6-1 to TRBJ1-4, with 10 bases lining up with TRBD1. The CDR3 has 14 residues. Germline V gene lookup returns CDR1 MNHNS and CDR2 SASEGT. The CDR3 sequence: CASSEGTGDEKLFF. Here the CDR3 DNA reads TGTGCCAGCAGCGAAGGGACAGGGGACGAAAAACTGTTTTTT.